Presented here are 14 T cell receptor beta chains from one specimen sequenced in a study of early T cells in non-severe SARS-CoV-2 infection (dated by TCRdb to 2020 to 2022). The library was prepared using 5' RACE. Sequenced using a NextSeq 500. TCRdb reanalyzed the raw reads on its own, using fastp at Q25 for trimming and MiXCR for clone calling, and kept in-frame beta chains. Entries that share a CDR3 protein sequence are merged under the most common genes and DNA. This sample comprises around 60,000 distinct CDR3 sequences, around 19% of them detected only once. Approximately 9% of the sample is taken by the ten largest. This material consisted of whole blood, taken at baseline. The receptors derive from an adult who was a healthcare worker with PCR-confirmed SARS-CoV-2 infection or an uninfected control (not recorded which).

The genes are TRBV7-2 and TRBJ2-2; D is undetermined. Trimming pared 3 bases from V and 0 bases from J, leaving 8 bases between. Germline values: CDR1 SGHTA, CDR2 FQGNSA. The CDR3 contains 15 residues. The DNA for the CDR3 is TGTGCCAGCAGCTTTGCCAGGACGAACACCGGGGAGCTGTTTTTT. Residues: CASSFARTNTGELFF.

The V gene is TRBV11-2, the J gene TRBJ1-2; D is undetermined. V lost 1 base and J 0 bases, leaving 12 bases between the germline ends. The germline V gene encodes CDR1 SGHAT and CDR2 FQNNGV. The CDR3 extends over 16 amino acids. CDR3 bases: TGTGCCAGCAGCTTAGCCTGGGGAAGAGCTAACTATGGCTACACCTTC. As protein: CASSLAWGRANYGYTF.

This clonotype occurred many times. This chain links TRBV19 with TRBJ1-1; D remains ambiguous. With 4 bases removed from V and 1 base from J, the gap between germline ends came to 7 bases. Per the germline V gene, CDR1 is LNHDA and CDR2 is SQIVND (reference sequence). The CDR3 loop spans 13 amino acids. As DNA, the CDR3 is TGTGCCAGTAGTACAAGACAGAACACTGAAGCTTTCTTT. Translated, it gives CASSTRQNTEAFF.

This clonotype was detected only a few times. CDR3 sequence: CASSQSTSGRRDNEQFF. CDR3 DNA sequence: TGTGCCAGCAGCCAATCCACTAGCGGGAGAAGGGACAATGAGCAGTTCTTC. The V gene is TRBV3-1, the J gene TRBJ2-1; TRBD2 matches at 11 bases. The CDR3 loop spans 17 amino acids. The trim removed 2 bases at V and 5 bases at J, leaving 8 bases unmatched. Germline V gene sequence: CDR1 LGHDT, CDR2 YNNKEL (reference sequence).

V gene TRBV7-9 combines with J gene TRBJ1-2; D not resolved. CDR1 is SEHNR, CDR2 FQNEAQ, per germline (reference sequence). V shed 3 bases and J shed 7 bases, with 12 bases lying between them. The CDR3 sequence is 13 residues long. The CDR3 region has the DNA TGTGCCAGCAGCTTGGGGTCTGATGCTGGCTACACCTTC. It specifies CASSLGSDAGYTF.

A few counts support this clonotype. The chain uses TRBV18 and TRBJ1-1, with D tentatively TRBD1 (5 bases). The V gene lost 1 base and the J gene lost 5 bases, with 14 bases spanning the gap. The CDR3 is 15 amino acids. Germline values: CDR1 KGHSH, CDR2 LQKENI. The CDR3 coding sequence is TGTGCCAGCTCACCACTCATGGCAGGGTGGACTGAAGCTTTCTTT. Translating gives CASSPLMAGWTEAFF.

The chain employs TRBV6-5 and TRBJ2-3; D is uncertain. Germline CDR1 MNHEY, CDR2 SVGAGI. This CDR3 region has 14 residues. The V end was cut by 6 bases, the J end by 2 bases, with 12 bases between. The CDR3 DNA is TGTGCCAGCAGAAAGGTCCGGACCACAGATACGCAGTATTTT. Translating gives CASRKVRTTDTQYF.

This clonotype was observed a few times. The chain joins TRBV2 to TRBJ2-3; perhaps TRBD2 as D (6 bases). The CDR3 runs 15 residues. Looked up from germline, CDR1 is SNHLY and CDR2 is FYNNEI. The germline V and J ends were trimmed by 3 bases and 0 bases, with 10 bases remaining between them. The CDR3 spells CASSDVGTSTDTQYF. CDR3 sequence (DNA): TGTGCCAGCAGTGATGTGGGGACTAGCACAGATACGCAGTATTTT.

The CDR3 spells CSVGDRGRRSGEQFF. DNA of the CDR3: TGCAGCGTTGGCGACAGGGGGCGTCGCTCCGGTGAGCAGTTCTTC. The chain has TRBV29-1 and TRBJ2-1; 10 bases agree with TRBD1. Germline V lookup: CDR1 SQVTM, CDR2 ANQGSEA. The CDR3 runs to 15 residues. V lost 4 bases, J lost 9 bases, and 12 bases stayed unmatched.

V gene TRBV7-2 combines with J gene TRBJ1-5; 9 bases line up with TRBD1. The CDR3 covers 14 residues. With 6 bases clipped from V and 7 bases from J, the junction kept 7 bases outside the gene matches. From germline, CDR1 is SGHTA and CDR2 FQGNSA. Here the CDR3 DNA reads TGTGCCAGCAGTCAACAGGGGGCAGGGCAGCCCCAGCATTTT. Translated, it gives CASSQQGAGQPQHF.

The rearrangement joins TRBV7-8 to TRBJ2-2; D is ambiguous. V was trimmed by 3 bases and J by 1 base, leaving 6 bases between them. This CDR3 spans 14 amino acids. CDR1 and CDR2 from the germline V gene are SGHVS and FQNEAQ. This CDR3 is CASSFGRNTGELFF. The CDR3 nucleotides are TGTGCCAGCAGCTTCGGCAGGAACACCGGGGAGCTGTTTTTT.

This clonotype has only a few counts. The chain uses TRBV7-2 and TRBJ1-1; D uncertain. CDR3 length equals 15 residues. Trimming pared 5 bases from V and 1 base from J, leaving 14 bases between. CDR1 and CDR2 (germline): SGHTA, FQGNSA. This CDR3 is CASSPQTLRNTEAFF. CDR3 nucleotide sequence: TGTGCCAGCAGCCCACAGACCTTGCGGAACACTGAAGCTTTCTTT.

This clonotype has only a few counts. The J gene is TRBJ2-7, the V gene TRBV11-2, with TRBD1 matching 11 bases. Trimming cost V 6 bases and J 0 bases; bases outside gene matches: 4. The length of the CDR3 is 15 residues. In germline, CDR1 is SGHAT, CDR2 FQNNGV. This CDR3 is CASSSGQGGSYEQYF. CDR3 DNA sequence: TGTGCCAGCAGTTCGGGACAGGGGGGCTCCTACGAGCAGTACTTC.

This clonotype was picked up a small number of times. The chain links TRBV19 to TRBJ2-5, with 8 bases lining up with TRBD1. Germline assignment: CDR1 LNHDA and CDR2 SQIVND (reference sequence). The V gene end was trimmed by 4 bases and the J gene end by 0 bases; junction bases not matched to a gene: 7. This CDR3 has 16 residues. The CDR3 region has the DNA TGTGCCAGTAGTAAGACAGGGGACTCGTACCAAGAGACCCAGTACTTC. Translating gives CASSKTGDSYQETQYF.